These T cell receptor beta chains were read from a single sample in a study of cytomegalovirus exposure and HLA in healthy donors. TCRdb's table, derived via immunoSEQ multiplex PCR, lists solely in-frame clones and lacks some. This table has about 150,000 clones, 70% to 85% appearing once. Sequencing was performed on PBMCs. Receptors originate from a male donor in good health and CMV-seronegative. The conserved cysteine and the conserved F or W are not part of the CDR3 here. Fields, in order: V gene, CDR3 protein.

>TRBV28
ASSLFGQGAKSYEQY
>TRBV28
ASSSPGQGNEKLF
>TRBV6-5
ASSYGTGNYEQY
>TRBV2
ASHIGTGLMETQY
>TRBV7-2
ASSSSRDRGGYT
>TRBV5-1
ASRLILQGSQETQY
>TRBV4-2
ASSQATGGQGEQY
>TRBV7-9
ASSRTGLNEQF
>TRBV5-1
ASSSGTGNIAKNIQY
>TRBV7-9
ASSLDRGSGYT
>TRBV6-6
ASSGVVGHEQY
>TRBV27
ASSPLGDYGYT
>TRBV20-1
SVIRGTEAF
>TRBV11-2
ASSSSGALRGQY
>TRBV4-2
ASSAGQGSYEQY
>TRBV5-1
ASSPRQVSPNEQF
>TRBV5-1
ASSPRDRDYNEQF
>TRBV27
ASSPWQGRSNYGYT
>TRBV27
ASSGWDRNSPLH
>TRBV19
ASLSRGMYEQY